A single sample is the source of the 23 T cell receptor beta chains below, sequenced in a study of T cells after yellow fever vaccination. TCRdb called the 5' RACE reads again in MiXCR, with one record for every CDR3 protein. The repertoire holds roughly 120,000 distinct CDR3 sequences, about 7.2% seen once, with more than 2.5% in the top ten. Source: CD4+ T cells sorted from PBMCs, taken around 45 days after the first yellow fever vaccination. These receptor sequences come from a man between 18 and 29 years old who received the YFV17D yellow fever vaccine.

As to this clonotype: One base away lies a much larger clone, so this may be a sequencing read error. V usage is TRBV24-1 and J usage is TRBJ2-1, with TRBD2 identical over 9 bases. CDR1 is KGHDR and CDR2 is SFDVKD in the germline V gene. The CDR3 is 16 amino acids. The CDR3, as DNA: TGTGCCACCAGTGACCACCAGCGGGGGGCCTACAATGAGCAGCTCTTC. Translation gives CATSDHQRGAYNEQLF.

This clonotype has at least ten counts. V gene TRBV5-1 combines with J gene TRBJ1-6; 7 bases agree with TRBD1. Germline V gene data show CDR1 as SGHRS and CDR2 as YFSETQ. J was trimmed by 10 bases and V by 2 bases; bases with no gene match: 6. The length of the CDR3 is 14 residues. The CDR3 is CASSFTGASSPLHF. The CDR3 DNA is TGCGCCAGCAGCTTCACAGGGGCCAGCTCACCCCTCCACTTT. Drawing the rest from reference TRBV5-1 and TRBJ1-6, the complete variable domain is KAGVTQTPRYLIKTRGQQVTLSCSPISGHRSVSWYQQTPGQGLQFLFEYFSETQRNKGNFPGRFSGRQFSNSRSEMNVSTLELGDSALYLCASSFTGASSPLHFGNGTRLTVT.

Many counts were recorded for this clonotype. V gene TRBV5-1 combines with J gene TRBJ2-1; D ambiguous. The germline V and J ends were trimmed by 0 bases and 5 bases, with 9 bases remaining between them. CDR3 size: 14 residues. Germline-derived CDR1 and CDR2 are SGHRS and YFSETQ. CDR3 coding DNA: TGCGCCAGCAGCTTGGAGCCCCAGAACAATGAGCAGTTCTTC. Translation: CASSLEPQNNEQFF.

The sample holds many counts of this clonotype. CDR3 region: CASSLLGPPDEQFF. CDR3 sequence (DNA): TGCGCCAGCAGCTTGTTGGGACCTCCGGATGAGCAGTTCTTC. This chain links TRBV5-1 with TRBJ2-1; either TRBD1 or TRBD2 may supply D (5 bases each). This CDR3 is 14 amino acids long. CDR1 is SGHRS, CDR2 YFSETQ, per germline. Deletions cut 1 base from V and 8 bases from J, with 13 bases between.

This clonotype was recorded many times. The rearrangement uses TRBV14 and TRBJ2-5, with D perhaps TRBD1 (5 bases). V lost 2 bases and J lost 4, with 8 bases in between. CDR1 and CDR2 from the germline V gene are SGHDN and FVKESK. CDR3 length: 13 amino acids. The CDR3 coding sequence is TGTGCCAGCAGCCAACTCAGGGTAGAGACCCAGTACTTC. Translating gives CASSQLRVETQYF. The full variable domain, completed using reference TRBV14 and TRBJ2-5, is EAGVTQFPSHSVIEKGQTVTLRCDPISGHDNLYWYRRVMGKEIKFLLHFVKESKQDESGMPNNRFLAERTGGTYSTLKVQPAELEDSGVYFCASSQLRVETQYFGPGTRLLVL.

In this sample, this clonotype turned up many times. The chain links TRBV2 to TRBJ2-7; 7 bases align to TRBD1. The CDR3 is 12 residues long. Germline V gene lookup returns CDR1 SNHLY and CDR2 FYNNEI. Germline trimming cut 11 bases from V and 3 bases from J; bases unmatched to any gene: 7. The CDR3 DNA is TGTGCCGGAGGACAGGCCAGCTACGAGCAGTACTTC. Translated, it gives CAGGQASYEQYF.

This chain uses TRBV18 with TRBJ2-7; no clear D. V gave up 1 base and J gave up 6 bases, with 7 bases separating them. Germline loops: CDR1 KGHSH, CDR2 LQKENI. The CDR3 has 12 residues. CDR3 nucleotides: TGTGCCAGCTCACCACGGTTCTCCGAGCAGTACTTC. Encoded protein: CASSPRFSEQYF.

This clonotype was counted at least ten times. The chain has TRBV12-3 or TRBV12-4 and TRBJ2-3; 11 bases line up with TRBD2. The J segment lost 6 bases and the V segment lost 2 bases, leaving 7 bases of the junction unmatched. The CDR3 contains 16 residues. In DNA, the CDR3 is TGTGCCAGCAGTTTACCGGGACTAGCGGTTGGGGATACGCAGTATTTT. It translates to CASSLPGLAVGDTQYF.

This clonotype was observed at least ten times. The J gene is TRBJ2-7, the V gene TRBV12-3 or TRBV12-4, with 9 bases fitting TRBD1. The CDR3 runs to 14 residues. J gave up 6 bases and V 6 bases, and 9 bases lay outside the gene matches. The CDR3 loop reads CASSRDRATLEQYF. The CDR3 DNA follows: TGTGCCAGCAGCAGGGACAGGGCCACCCTCGAGCAGTACTTC.

This clonotype was detected many times. This chain joins TRBV2 and TRBJ1-4; D not certain. CDR3 length: 13 amino acids. The germline V gene has CDR1 SNHLY and CDR2 FYNNEI. Trimming stripped 2 bases from V and 10 bases from J, with 11 bases between. DNA of the CDR3: TGTGCCAGCAGTGAAAACACCGCCCTAAAACTGTTTTTT. It encodes CASSENTALKLFF.

The chain recombines TRBV7-3 with TRBJ2-1; TRBD2 matches 9 bases. The CDR3 spans 18 residues. V gave up 4 bases and J gave up 0 bases; unmatched junction bases: 10. Germline assignment: CDR1 SGHTA and CDR2 FQGTGA. CDR3 DNA: TGTGCCAGCAGCTCGTTAGTGACTAGCGGTTCCTCCTACAATGAGCAGTTCTTC. This codes for CASSSLVTSGSSYNEQFF.

This clonotype was observed at least ten times. This chain links TRBV7-2 with TRBJ2-7; D unclear. Trimming shortened V by 5 bases and J by 0 bases, and 11 bases separated the two germline ends. Germline CDR1 and CDR2: SGHTA and FQGNSA. This CDR3 has 14 residues. CDR3 protein: CASSPPDNSYEQYF. As DNA, the CDR3 is TGTGCCAGCAGCCCACCAGACAACTCCTACGAGCAGTACTTC.

This clonotype was found once. This may come from a read error, since a much larger clone is one base off. This chain joins TRBV20-1 and TRBJ2-3, with D perhaps TRBD2 (6 bases). CDR3 length: 15 amino acids. V shed 3 bases and J shed 0 bases, with 13 bases lying between them. The germline V gene encodes CDR1 DFQATT and CDR2 SNEGSKA (reference sequence). CDR3 residues: CSARDPEGSTDTQYF. For the CDR3, the DNA is TGCAGTGCTAGGGACCCGGAGGGGAGCACAGATACGCAGTATTTT.

The table lists this clonotype with a few counts. This chain joins TRBV5-4 and TRBJ2-3; 10 positions agree with TRBD2. From germline, CDR1 is SGHNT and CDR2 YYREEE (reference sequence). The CDR3 is made up of 15 amino acids. The V and J ends lost 5 bases and 3 bases, in that order; junction bases with no gene match: 6. CDR3 loop: CASRPSGGRTDTQYF. CDR3 DNA: TGTGCCAGCAGACCTAGCGGGGGAAGGACAGATACGCAGTATTTT.

In its sample, this clonotype was seen many times. The genes are TRBV7-9 and TRBJ1-2; D might be TRBD1 (5 bases). V lost 5 bases, J lost 2 bases, and 12 bases lay in between. Germline V gives CDR1 SEHNR, CDR2 FQNEAQ (reference sequence). The CDR3 runs 14 residues. The CDR3 region is CASSLQTENYGYTF. CDR3 sequence (DNA): TGTGCCAGCAGCCTCCAGACAGAGAACTATGGCTACACCTTC.

This clonotype was seen many times. The chain employs TRBV29-1 and TRBJ1-1; D gene unclear. Deletions cut 4 bases from V and 1 base from J, with 19 bases between. The CDR3 consists of 16 residues. Germline loops: CDR1 SQVTM, CDR2 ANQGSEA. As DNA, the CDR3 is TGCAGCGTTGCGCCGGGTTGGGGTATGCAGAACACTGAAGCTTTCTTT. As protein: CSVAPGWGMQNTEAFF.

This clonotype was detected ten times or more. The rearrangement links TRBV7-2 to TRBJ2-3; D remains unclear. The CDR3 has 15 amino acids. The germline V gene has CDR1 SGHTA and CDR2 FQGNSA. Trimming removed 2 bases at V and 0 bases at J, with 9 bases between. The DNA for the CDR3 is TGTGCCAGCAGCTTACAGGTCCCTAGCACAGATACGCAGTATTTT. It codes for CASSLQVPSTDTQYF.

This clonotype has at least ten counts. The chain couples TRBV5-1 to TRBJ1-1, with TRBD1 as a possible D gene (6 bases). The CDR3 consists of 17 residues. V was cut by 5 bases and J by 5 bases, with 25 bases left in between. Germline V gene data show CDR1 as SGHRS and CDR2 as YFSETQ. The CDR3 here is CASRGLGTSHFRTEAFF. As DNA, the CDR3 is TGCGCCAGCAGAGGTCTGGGGACAAGCCACTTTAGGACTGAAGCTTTCTTT. Full variable domain (remainder filled in from reference TRBV5-1 and TRBJ1-1): KAGVTQTPRYLIKTRGQQVTLSCSPISGHRSVSWYQQTPGQGLQFLFEYFSETQRNKGNFPGRFSGRQFSNSRSEMNVSTLELGDSALYLCASRGLGTSHFRTEAFFGQGTRLTVV.

This clonotype was counted only a few times. This chain uses TRBV27 with TRBJ1-2; TRBD1 agrees at 9 bases. The ends lost 1 base at V and 8 bases at J; junction bases unmatched: 8. The CDR3 runs to 15 residues. Germline values: CDR1 MNHEY, CDR2 SMNVEV (reference sequence). CDR3 protein: CASSLFPDRGGGYTF. The CDR3 DNA is TGTGCCAGCAGTTTATTCCCGGACAGGGGCGGAGGCTACACCTTC.

This clonotype was recorded at least ten times. The V gene is TRBV29-1, the J gene TRBJ1-1, with D unclear. CDR3 length: 8 amino acids. In germline, CDR1 is SQVTM, CDR2 ANQGSEA. The ends were cut back, 7 bases at V and 8 bases at J, with 5 bases in the middle. This chain's CDR3 is CSAGEAFF. The CDR3 nucleotides are TGCAGCGCGGGAGAAGCTTTCTTT.

There are many counts of this clonotype. The chain recombines TRBV12-3 or TRBV12-4 with TRBJ1-1; tentative D call: TRBD1 (5 bases). V was pared by 10 bases and J by 7 bases, with 13 bases between. The CDR3 consists of 11 residues. The CDR3 DNA reads TGTGCCACCCAAACAGGAATTGAAGCTTTCTTT. Translating it yields CATQTGIEAFF.

Many counts were recorded for this clonotype. This chain uses TRBV20-1 with TRBJ1-4, with D possibly matching TRBD1 (6 bases). Trimming cost V 6 bases and J 3 bases, with 14 bases left between them. The CDR3 is 14 residues long. Germline CDR1 DFQATT, CDR2 SNEGSKA (reference sequence). DNA for the CDR3: TGCAGTGCAGAGAGGGGGGCGGCTAATGAAAAACTGTTTTTT. It specifies CSAERGAANEKLFF.

The gene calls are TRBV18 and TRBJ1-4; D is uncertain. Trimming took off 2 bases at V and 8 bases at J, with 15 bases between the two ends. The CDR3 extends over 15 amino acids. Germline lookup yields CDR1 KGHSH and CDR2 LQKENI. The CDR3: CASSPLQGYDEKLFF. The CDR3 nucleotides are TGTGCCAGCTCACCATTACAAGGGTACGACGAAAAACTGTTTTTT. Full variable domain (outside the CDR3, taken from reference TRBV18 and TRBJ1-4): NAGVMQNPRHLVRRRGQEARLRCSPMKGHSHVYWYRQLPEEGLKFMVYLQKENIIDESGMPKERFSAEFPKEGPSILRIQQVVRGDSAAYFCASSPLQGYDEKLFFGSGTQLSVL.